The 6 T cell receptor beta chains below come from one sample, sequenced in a study of spatial heterogeneity in lung cancer. As for time point: sample taken at primary tumor resection. These receptors are not linked to any known antigen. Study-level results: How many expanded intratumoral alpha and beta TCRs were present tracked the tumor mutation count, which was a count of nonsynonymous mutations.

TCRdb re-called the 5' RACE reads with MiXCR, one entry per CDR3 protein. The sample lists about 100,000 distinct CDR3 sequences, approximately 4.4% occurring once. The specimen was lung tumor tissue, collected at surgery. Every receptor here comes from a male donor with early-stage non-small cell lung cancer.

This clonotype was counted only a few times. The genes are TRBV10-3 and TRBJ2-1; 10 bases match TRBD1. Per germline, CDR1 ENHRY and CDR2 SYGVKD. This CDR3 is 14 amino acids long. J gave up 5 bases and V 6 bases, and 4 bases lay outside the gene matches. The CDR3 DNA reads TGTGCCATCAGAGGGGACAGGGGAAACAATGAGCAGTTCTTC. It specifies CAIRGDRGNNEQFF.

At least ten counts were recorded for this clonotype. The V call is TRBV28, the J call TRBJ1-1, with D maybe TRBD1 (5 bases). Germline V CDR1 and CDR2: MDHEN, SYDVKM. The V gene lost 5 bases and the J gene lost 0 bases, with 13 bases spanning the gap. This CDR3 region has 15 residues. CDR3 sequence: CASSRLDSMNTEAFF. The CDR3 DNA follows: TGTGCCAGCAGTCGGCTTGACAGCATGAACACTGAAGCTTTCTTT.

The sample holds many counts of this clonotype. The chain employs TRBV6-6 and TRBJ2-3; 7 positions match TRBD1. The junction had 8 bases not matched to a gene; V was cut back by 6 bases and J by 2 bases. The germline CDR1 and CDR2 sequences are MNHNY and SVGAGI (reference sequence). The CDR3 is 15 amino acids. Here the CDR3 reads CASSLTGEYTDTQYF. The CDR3 DNA follows: TGTGCCAGCAGCTTAACAGGGGAGTACACAGATACGCAGTATTTT.

There are many counts of this clonotype. The gene calls are TRBV6-2 or TRBV6-3 and TRBJ2-1; the match to TRBD1 covers 12 bases. This CDR3 contains 16 residues. Germline trimming cut 5 bases from V and 6 bases from J; bases unmatched to any gene: 8. The germline V gene has CDR1 MNHEY and CDR2 SVGEGT. The CDR3: CASSGPRDRGRNEQFF. The CDR3 nucleotides are TGTGCCAGCAGTGGACCCCGGGACAGGGGGCGCAATGAGCAGTTCTTC.

The V gene is TRBV7-9, the J gene TRBJ2-5, with TRBD1 as a possible D gene (6 bases). Germline assignment: CDR1 SEHNR and CDR2 FQNEAQ (reference sequence). V was trimmed by 5 bases and J by 6 bases, leaving 13 bases between them. This CDR3 has 13 amino acids. The CDR3 region has the DNA TGTGCCAGCAGCCCCGAATGGGGGCAGACCCAGTACTTC. Its protein product is CASSPEWGQTQYF.

This clonotype was counted many times. J is TRBJ1-5 and V is TRBV6-6; unclear D gene. The CDR3 contains 13 residues. CDR1 MNHNY and CDR2 SVGAGI come from the germline V gene (reference sequence). V dropped 7 bases and J dropped 1 base, with 8 bases sitting between them. CDR3 amino acids: CASIRESNQPQHF. In DNA form, the CDR3 reads TGTGCCAGCATCCGGGAGAGCAATCAGCCCCAGCATTTT.